This paragraph reports one T cell receptor beta chain. The clone's antigen remains unknown. No clone much larger than this one lies a single base away; base qualities are absent. This entry belongs to a study of blood T cell repertoires in COVID-19 (dated by TCRdb to 2020 to 2021). Regarding the complete study: Collaborator samples came from the United States, Italy and Spain and covered acute and convalescent phases of COVID-19. Nearly every sample came with metadata listing a de-identified subject ID, COVID-19 status, age in years and sex. Subjects who had been exposed to COVID-19, were actively infected with it, or had recovered from it provided the deeply sampled blood TCRbeta repertoires that made up the dataset. Where available, HLA class I and class II types were taken from metadata supplied by the sample provider and were not determined by assay-based typing. Samples came from the ongoing ImmuneRACE study (first 160 participants) plus 1,254 subjects from 6 global collaborators. The material from the prospective study consisted of cDNA or gDNA derived from T cells, B-cell-depleted T cells, or PBMCs. The repertoires were made available in a free public database intended to serve as a resource for research on the immune response to SARS-CoV-2.

Beyond this particular receptor, the publication reports: Clinical and demographic metadata were provided uncurated, with the amount varying by source and participant.

At one collaborating source in Seattle, patients were enrolled during active infection and were followed longitudinally through the course of disease. The collaborating institutions used their own protocols to collect whole blood in K2EDTA tubes. Collaborator samples were shipped for TCRbeta analysis as frozen whole blood, isolated PBMCs, or DNA extracted from either sample type. TCRbeta CDR3 regions were amplified from genomic DNA using the immunoSEQ Assay, a bias-controlled multiplex PCR. Per the authors' processing: The number of nucleated cells in each sample was estimated from the amplification of reference gene primers within the assay. To quantify the absolute abundance of each unique TCRbeta CDR3 rearrangement, sequence reads were collapsed and filtered. For each sample, productive Simpson clonality was calculated as the square root of Simpson's diversity index over productive rearrangements. What TCRdb holds here is the immuneACCESS table cut down to in-frame rearrangements. Part of the clones is not present; checked against another copy, under half of the missing clones reflect an unresolved V gene, and the others are unexplained. D and trimming come from the DNA, and the V and J calls and clone size come from that table. Across this sample there are about 210,000 clones, with 84% seen only once. The top ten clones comprise around 7.8% of the sample.

Looking up the germline V gene yields CDR1 MNHEY and CDR2 SVGAGI. Trimmed from V: 6 bases; trimmed from J: 8 bases; junction bases lacking a gene match: 9. Measured from the cysteine to the phenylalanine, the CDR3 is 13 residues long. Solely the CDR3 DNA is kept, with 39 bases framed from the first base. In this chain, TRBV6-5 is recombined with TRBJ1-2, with 7 junctional bases fitting TRBD1. The sample consisted of peripheral blood. The source is a woman older than 75 with COVID-19, enrolled during active disease. The CDR3 here reads CASRMTGKDGYTF. The DNA sequence is given as TGTGCCAGCAGGATGACAGGGAAGGACGGCTACACCTTC.